Listed below are T cell receptor beta chains from one sample, sequenced in a study of cytomegalovirus exposure and HLA in healthy donors. The method was immunoSEQ multiplex PCR; TCRdb's version includes in-frame clones alone and lacks a portion of them. The sample holds roughly 130,000 clones, around 59% seen once. The sample was PBMCs. These receptors all stem from a male donor in good health and CMV-seronegative. Each CDR3 is given with its conserved first and last residue. D genes are given only for firm matches. Expanded clones are given a class, and other clones once, few, many or no size at all.

V: TRBV5-4
D: .
J: TRBJ2-5
size: .
DNA: TGTGCCAGCAGCCCGGGGTGGGCCCCACAAGAGACCCAGTACTTC
CDR3: CASSPGWAPQETQYF

V: TRBV19
D: .
J: TRBJ1-6
size: .
DNA: TGTGCCAGTACCGCAGGACAGTCCCATAATTCACCCCTCCACTTT
CDR3: CASTAGQSHNSPLHF

V: TRBV28
D: TRBD1
J: TRBJ1-3
size: .
DNA: TGTGCCAGCAGTGACCCAGGGGGAAGTGGAAACACCATATATTTT
CDR3: CASSDPGGSGNTIYF

V: TRBV30
D: TRBD1
J: TRBJ1-1
size: .
DNA: TGTGCCTCGACCTCCATCCGGGACAGGGGGTGTTTAGCTTTCTTT
CDR3: CASTSIRDRGCLAFF

V: TRBV4-3
D: TRBD1
J: TRBJ2-5
size: .
DNA: TGCGCCAGCAGCCGAGGGACAGGACTTTATGAAGAGACCCAGTACTTC
CDR3: CASSRGTGLYEETQYF

V: TRBV28
D: .
J: TRBJ1-4
size: once
DNA: TGTGCCAGCAGGGCAGGGGTATCGCCTGAAAAACTGTTTTTT
CDR3: CASRAGVSPEKLFF

V: TRBV6-5
D: .
J: TRBJ1-4
size: few
DNA: TGTGCCAGCAGTTACTTCCCAGTTTATGGTGAAAAACTGTTTTTT
CDR3: CASSYFPVYGEKLFF

V: TRBV5-1
D: .
J: TRBJ2-3
size: .
DNA: TGCGCCAGCAGCCGGGAAGTGGATACGCAGTATTTT
CDR3: CASSREVDTQYF

V: TRBV27
D: TRBD2
J: TRBJ2-1
size: once
DNA: TGTGCCGTTATCGCCGATACGCGGACTAGCGGGGGAAATGAGCAGTTCTTC
CDR3: CAVIADTRTSGGNEQFF

V: TRBV9
D: TRBD1
J: TRBJ1-4
size: few
DNA: TGTGCCAGCAGCGTAGGAGGACAGGAATATGAAAAACTGTTTTTT
CDR3: CASSVGGQEYEKLFF

V: TRBV2
D: .
J: TRBJ1-6
size: .
DNA: TGTGCCAGCCTGCAGGGGACCGGGTCACCCCTCCACTTT
CDR3: CASLQGTGSPLHF

V: TRBV5-4
D: TRBD1
J: TRBJ1-3
size: .
DNA: TGTGCCAGCAGCTGGACAGGGGTTGGGGGAAACACCATATATTTT
CDR3: CASSWTGVGGNTIYF

V: TRBV5-8
D: .
J: TRBJ1-4
size: few
DNA: TGTGCCAGCAGCGCAGGGCCAACAACTAATGAAAAACTGTTTTTT
CDR3: CASSAGPTTNEKLFF

V: TRBV29-1
D: TRBD1
J: TRBJ1-1
size: .
DNA: TGCAGCGTTGAAGATAGAGAGGGGGCCACTGAAGCTTTCTTT
CDR3: CSVEDREGATEAFF

V: TRBV7-9
D: .
J: TRBJ1-6
size: .
DNA: TGTGCCAGCAGCGGCGACGGAGATTCACCCCTCCACTTT
CDR3: CASSGDGDSPLHF

V: TRBV27
D: .
J: TRBJ1-2
size: .
DNA: TGTGCCAGCAGTCCCGAACAGGGAAGGGTTGGTGGCTACACCTTC
CDR3: CASSPEQGRVGGYTF

V: TRBV6-5
D: .
J: TRBJ1-6
size: few
DNA: TGTGCCAGCGGGGTAGGGGGTGGTTCACCCCTCCACTTT
CDR3: CASGVGGGSPLHF

V: TRBV6-5
D: .
J: TRBJ2-7
size: .
DNA: TGTGCCAGCAGAGCCCCAGGGTCCCACGAGCAGTACTTC
CDR3: CASRAPGSHEQYF

V: TRBV6-5
D: .
J: TRBJ1-1
size: .
DNA: TGTGCCAGCAGTTACTCGGCGGAGAACACTGAAGCTTTCTTT
CDR3: CASSYSAENTEAFF

V: TRBV15
D: TRBD1
J: TRBJ1-2
size: once
DNA: TGTGCCACCAGCAGCCCGGGACAGGGGGAGCATGGCTACACCTTC
CDR3: CATSSPGQGEHGYTF

V: TRBV5-1
D: TRBD1
J: TRBJ2-7
size: .
DNA: TGCGCCAGTGAACAGGGGGTGGGACCCTACGAGCAGTACTTC
CDR3: CASEQGVGPYEQYF

V: TRBV2
D: TRBD1
J: TRBJ2-3
size: .
DNA: TGTGCCAGCCGACAGGGGTTCGGCACAGATACGCAGTATTTT
CDR3: CASRQGFGTDTQYF

V: TRBV18
D: TRBD1
J: TRBJ1-4
size: .
DNA: TGTGCCAGCTCACCAACTGGGACAGGATTGGAAAAACTGTTTTTT
CDR3: CASSPTGTGLEKLFF

V: TRBV5-4
D: .
J: TRBJ2-3
size: .
DNA: TGTGCCAGCAGCGGTTCCGGGAACCGGTCTAATAGGTTCAGTTTGCGTTTT
CDR3: CASSGSGNRSNRFSLRF

V: TRBV30
D: TRBD1
J: TRBJ1-2
size: .
DNA: TGTGCCTGCAACCGGGACAGGGAGGGCTACACCTTC
CDR3: CACNRDREGYTF

V: TRBV29-1
D: .
J: TRBJ2-7
size: once
DNA: TGCAGCGTTGGACCAGGGGTGGGTGTGTTGGCCGAGCAGTACTTC
CDR3: CSVGPGVGVLAEQYF

V: TRBV9
D: .
J: TRBJ2-1
size: few
DNA: TGTGCCAGCAGCGTTACAGACAATGAGCAGTTCTTC
CDR3: CASSVTDNEQFF

V: TRBV28
D: TRBD1
J: TRBJ1-2
size: once
DNA: TGTGCCAGCAGTTTAGTGGGACAGAACTATGGCTACACCTTC
CDR3: CASSLVGQNYGYTF

V: TRBV20-1
D: .
J: TRBJ1-4
size: few
DNA: TGCAGTGCACAGGTTAATGAAAAACTGTTTTTT
CDR3: CSAQVNEKLFF

V: TRBV5-4
D: .
J: TRBJ1-2
size: few
DNA: TGTGCCAGCAGCATTGGCAGGGAGGGGGATAAGTTTGGCTACACCTTC
CDR3: CASSIGREGDKFGYTF

V: TRBV11-3
D: .
J: TRBJ2-1
size: few
DNA: TGTGCCAGCAGCTTAGGTCGGGGTGGAGATGAGCAGTTCTTC
CDR3: CASSLGRGGDEQFF

V: TRBV27
D: .
J: TRBJ2-7
size: .
DNA: TGTGCCAGCACTACTTGGGGGGGCCGCCACGAGCAGTACTTC
CDR3: CASTTWGGRHEQYF

V: TRBV28
D: .
J: TRBJ1-4
size: .
DNA: TGTGCCAGCAGAAAGGTGGGCATTCGGGAAAAACTGTTTTTT
CDR3: CASRKVGIREKLFF

V: TRBV5-4
D: TRBD2
J: TRBJ2-1
size: few
DNA: TGTGCCAGCAGCTTGAGCAGCGGGAGGCACAATGAGCAGTTCTTC
CDR3: CASSLSSGRHNEQFF

V: TRBV7-8
D: TRBD1
J: TRBJ2-1
size: .
DNA: TGTGCCAGCAGCTCCGGGACAGGGAGGGAGCAGTTCTTC
CDR3: CASSSGTGREQFF

V: TRBV4-3
D: TRBD1
J: TRBJ1-2
size: few
DNA: TGCGCCAGCAGTTCTTCCGCAGGGGGCATGCGTGGCTACACCTTC
CDR3: CASSSSAGGMRGYTF

V: TRBV13
D: .
J: TRBJ2-2
size: once
DNA: TGTGCCAGCAGCCGCCTTGGGGGCCCCGGGGAGCTGTTTTTT
CDR3: CASSRLGGPGELFF

V: TRBV6-5
D: .
J: TRBJ1-2
size: .
DNA: TGTGCCAGCAGTTACTCGACTTCCAGGGGAGACTATGGCTACACCTTC
CDR3: CASSYSTSRGDYGYTF

V: TRBV28
D: TRBD1
J: TRBJ2-7
size: .
DNA: TGTGCCAGCGAAACGACAGGGGAGCGAGCCTACAAGCAGTACTTC
CDR3: CASETTGERAYKQYF

V: TRBV2
D: .
J: TRBJ1-1
size: once
DNA: TGTGCCAGTTTGGGGGGAGAGAATTGGAACACTGAAGCTTTCTTT
CDR3: CASLGGENWNTEAFF

V: TRBV6-5
D: .
J: TRBJ2-1
size: few
DNA: TGTGCCAGCTCTTCGACGAGGAACAATGAGCAGTTCTTC
CDR3: CASSSTRNNEQFF

V: TRBV12-5
D: .
J: TRBJ2-7
size: .
DNA: TGTGCTAGTGGTTTTGGTACAGGACCGTACGAGCAGTACTTC
CDR3: CASGFGTGPYEQYF

V: TRBV7-8
D: .
J: TRBJ2-7
size: .
DNA: TGTGCCAGCAGCTTAAATGTAGGCGGTCCCTGGTACTTC
CDR3: CASSLNVGGPWYF

V: TRBV7-9
D: .
J: TRBJ1-5
size: .
DNA: TGTGCCAGCAGCTTAGTAGAGGGTCAGGCCCAGCATTTT
CDR3: CASSLVEGQAQHF

V: TRBV7-9
D: TRBD1
J: TRBJ1-6
size: .
DNA: TGTGCCAGCAGCTATGGGACAGAGAAGTCACCCCTCCACTTT
CDR3: CASSYGTEKSPLHF

V: TRBV4-3
D: TRBD2
J: TRBJ2-3
size: .
DNA: TGCGCCAGCAGCCGGGCCCCTAGCGGGGGGGGAGATACGCAGTATTTT
CDR3: CASSRAPSGGGDTQYF

V: TRBV18
D: .
J: TRBJ1-3
size: .
DNA: TGTGCCAGCTCACCACCGCTCAGCGCGAACACTAGGGTCTCTGGAAACACCATATATTTT
CDR3: CASSPPLSANTRVSGNTIYF

V: TRBV2
D: .
J: TRBJ2-1
size: .
DNA: TGTGCCAGCACCCCGGGTACGTCCTACAATGAGCAGTTCTTC
CDR3: CASTPGTSYNEQFF

V: TRBV28
D: .
J: TRBJ1-2
size: .
DNA: TGTGCCAGCAGCGCACAGGGAAGCGGCTACACCTTC
CDR3: CASSAQGSGYTF

V: TRBV6-5
D: TRBD1
J: TRBJ2-5
size: .
DNA: TGTGCCAGCAGTCGCCCGACAGGGGAAGAGACCCAGTACTTC
CDR3: CASSRPTGEETQYF

V: TRBV30
D: .
J: TRBJ1-2
size: .
DNA: TGTGCCTGGAGTGTATTACAGCGGACTGGCTACACCTTC
CDR3: CAWSVLQRTGYTF

V: TRBV4-2
D: TRBD1
J: TRBJ1-1
size: .
DNA: TGTGCCAGCAGCCCTAAGGACAGGGTAGGGTGGACTGAAGCTTTCTTT
CDR3: CASSPKDRVGWTEAFF

V: TRBV21-1
D: .
J: TRBJ2-7
size: few
DNA: TGTGCCAGCAGCAAAGACAGGGGCACCTACGAGCAGTACTTC
CDR3: CASSKDRGTYEQYF

V: TRBV19
D: TRBD1
J: TRBJ1-1
size: .
DNA: TGTGCCAGTAGTACGACAGGGACAGCTTTCTTT
CDR3: CASSTTGTAFF